One sample yielded the 10 T cell receptor beta chains listed below, sequenced in a study of CD8 T cells in ankylosing spondylitis. TCRdb passed the 5' RACE reads through MiXCR, listing each CDR3 protein once. Among about 420,000 distinct CDR3 sequences listed, around 24% were seen once. Their antigens remain unidentified. Study results and limitations: For ankylosing spondylitis blood, a TCR beta motif of several highly homologous variants appeared characteristic.

The specimen sequenced was blood, either unsorted or a sorted T cell fraction (not recorded which). Source of these receptors: a male donor with ankylosing spondylitis.

This clonotype was seen a few times. This sequence joins TRBV7-9 and TRBJ2-1; maybe TRBD2 (6 bases). V was cut by 7 bases and J by 4 bases, with 23 bases left in between. The germline V gene has CDR1 SEHNR and CDR2 FQNEAQ (reference sequence). There are 17 residues in the CDR3. The CDR3 DNA is TGTGCCAGCACGACACGCCGGGGGAGCGGAAGATACAATGAGCAGTTCTTC. This gives the protein CASTTRRGSGRYNEQFF.

The V call is TRBV5-5, the J call TRBJ2-6; TRBD1 is a possible D gene (6 bases). Trimming stripped 4 bases from V and 0 bases from J, with 11 bases between. Germline V lookup: CDR1 SGHKS, CDR2 YYEKEE (reference sequence). This CDR3 contains 16 residues. The CDR3 loop is CASSRAGDSGANVLTF. The DNA for the CDR3 is TGTGCCAGCAGCCGGGCAGGGGACTCTGGGGCCAACGTCCTGACTTTC.

V usage is TRBV29-1 and J usage is TRBJ1-2; D is unclear. The CDR3 consists of 11 residues. The germline V gene encodes CDR1 SQVTM and CDR2 ANQGSEA. Trimming removed 1 base from V and 8 bases from J, with 8 bases in between. The CDR3 sequence: CSVEGVDGYTF. CDR3 sequence (DNA): TGCAGCGTTGAAGGGGTTGACGGCTACACCTTC.

The V gene is TRBV5-1, the J gene TRBJ2-1, with 8 bases that match TRBD1. The V segment lost 4 bases and the J segment 4 bases; nucleotides outside the gene matches: 10. The CDR3 runs to 16 residues. Germline-derived CDR1 and CDR2 are SGHRS and YFSETQ. The chain's CDR3 is CASSDRGNRAYNEQFF. CDR3 coding DNA: TGCGCCAGCAGCGACAGGGGAAATCGCGCTTACAATGAGCAGTTCTTC. Supplemented by reference TRBV5-1 and TRBJ2-1, the full variable domain reads KAGVTQTPRYLIKTRGQQVTLSCSPISGHRSVSWYQQTPGQGLQFLFEYFSETQRNKGNFPGRFSGRQFSNSRSEMNVSTLELGDSALYLCASSDRGNRAYNEQFFGPGTRLTVL.

J is TRBJ1-5 and V is TRBV29-1; 7 positions match TRBD1. The germline V gene encodes CDR1 SQVTM and CDR2 ANQGSEA. V lost 6 bases and J lost 3; bases outside the gene matches: 5. This CDR3 comprises 13 residues. Written as DNA, the CDR3 is TGCAGCGTCGGGGACAGTCACAATCAGCCCCAGCATTTT. Residues: CSVGDSHNQPQHF. Based on the CDR3 plus reference TRBV29-1 and TRBJ1-5, the full variable domain is SAVISQKPSRDICQRGTSLTIQCQVDSQVTMMFWYRQQPGQSLTLIATANQGSEATYESGFVIDKFPISRPNLTFSTLTVSNMSPEDSSIYLCSVGDSHNQPQHFGDGTRLSIL.

This clonotype was observed a handful of times. The chain recombines TRBV6-4 with TRBJ2-1, with 10 bases that match TRBD2. Trimming at V came to 0 bases and at J to 3 bases, leaving 2 bases not matched to a gene. The germline V gene has CDR1 MRHNA and CDR2 SNTAGT. The CDR3 runs 16 residues. The CDR3 loop reads CASSDSPSGSYNEQFF. DNA for the CDR3: TGTGCCAGCAGTGACTCGCCTAGCGGGAGCTACAATGAGCAGTTCTTC.

This clonotype was picked up many times. The J gene is TRBJ1-5, the V gene TRBV12-3 or TRBV12-4; D is undetermined. V gave up 0 bases and J gave up 3 bases, with 6 bases separating them. The CDR3 has 14 residues. The DNA for the CDR3 is TGTGCCAGCAGTTTAGCCCTCCTCAATCAGCCCCAGCATTTT. Translated, it gives CASSLALLNQPQHF.

The table lists this clonotype with a few counts. The chain employs TRBV6-1 and TRBJ2-1; tentative D call: TRBD2 (6 bases). The V gene's germline CDR1 is MNHNS and CDR2 SASEGT. Trimming took 6 bases from V and 7 from J, leaving 13 bases between them. This CDR3 comprises 13 residues. CDR3 sequence reads: CASRPTRINEQFF. The DNA of the CDR3 is TGTGCCAGCAGGCCGACTAGGATAAATGAGCAGTTCTTC.

This clonotype was seen more than once but under ten times. This chain connects TRBV5-1 to TRBJ2-3; D gene ambiguous. Per germline, CDR1 SGHRS and CDR2 YFSETQ. V was clipped by 3 bases and J by 2 bases, with 7 bases between them. This CDR3 region has 13 residues. CDR3 amino acids: CASSWKDTDTQYF. CDR3 bases: TGCGCCAGCAGCTGGAAAGACACAGATACGCAGTATTTT.

The CDR3 DNA follows: TGTGCCAGCAGTCTCCTGAGGGGGTCCTTGGATACGCAGTATTTT. Translating gives CASSLLRGSLDTQYF. This chain uses TRBV6-4 with TRBJ2-3, with D possibly TRBD1 on 6 matching bases. This CDR3 contains 15 residues. Trimming shortened V by 5 bases and J by 6 bases, and 18 bases separated the two germline ends. Germline loops: CDR1 MRHNA, CDR2 SNTAGT.